The 16 T cell receptor beta chains in this list originate from one sample, sequenced in a study of T cell responses to AZD1222 COVID-19 vaccine. Assay: immunoSEQ multiplex PCR; the TCRdb copy retains only in-frame clones and omits some. The data show approximately 210,000 clones, around 94% seen once. The sample was peripheral blood, taken 28 days after the second dose of the MenACWY control vaccine. The receptors here all came from an adult who received the MenACWY meningococcal vaccine as a control.

V is TRBV5-5 and J is TRBJ2-7; 12 positions match TRBD1. The CDR3 covers 15 residues. The ends lost 3 bases at V and 5 bases at J; junction bases unmatched: 6. Germline CDR1 and CDR2: SGHKS and YYEKEE (reference sequence). This CDR3 reads CASSSGQGALNEQYF. In DNA form, the CDR3 reads TGTGCCAGCAGCTCGGGACAGGGGGCGCTTAACGAGCAGTACTTC.

The rearrangement joins TRBV5-4 to TRBJ1-2, with TRBD1 as a possible D gene (6 bases). The ends were cut back, 1 base at V and 4 bases at J, with 8 bases in the middle. This CDR3 comprises 13 residues. Germline V CDR1 and CDR2: SGHNT, YYREEE (reference sequence). The CDR3: CASSLPGAYGYTF. In DNA form, the CDR3 reads TGTGCCAGCAGCTTGCCAGGGGCCTATGGCTACACCTTC.

The J gene is TRBJ2-4, the V gene TRBV18; 12 bases line up with TRBD2. There are 15 residues in the CDR3. From germline, CDR1 is KGHSH and CDR2 LQKENI. Losses at the gene ends were 3 bases for V and 9 bases for J; bases not matched to a gene: 6. The CDR3 loop reads CASSPTSGSGGIQYF. The CDR3 coding sequence is TGTGCCAGCTCACCGACTAGCGGGAGTGGCGGCATTCAGTACTTC.

V is TRBV5-8 and J is TRBJ2-5; no firm D call. Germline CDR1 reads SGHTS; CDR2 reads YDEGEE. V lost 2 bases, J lost 4 bases, and 6 bases lay in between. The CDR3 length is 12 residues. The CDR3, as DNA: TGTGCCAGCAGCTTCCCGCCAGAGACCCAGTACTTC. It yields the protein CASSFPPETQYF. Full variable domain (outside the CDR3, taken from reference TRBV5-8 and TRBJ2-5): EAGVTQSPTHLIKTRGQQATLRCSPISGHTSVYWYQQALGLGLQFLLWYDEGEERNRGNFPPRFSGRQFPNYSSELNVNALELEDSALYLCASSFPPETQYFGPGTRLLVL.

This chain connects TRBV19 to TRBJ2-7, with D perhaps TRBD1 (5 bases). CDR1 and CDR2 from the germline V gene are LNHDA and SQIVND (reference sequence). V lost 4 bases, J lost 6 bases, and 19 bases lay in between. This CDR3 is 15 amino acids long. The CDR3 nucleotides read TGTGCCAGTAGTACCCTGCTAGTGGCAGGGTCCGAGCAGTACTTC. Protein sequence: CASSTLLVAGSEQYF.

J is TRBJ2-6 and V is TRBV5-1, with D tentatively TRBD2 (5 bases). With 4 bases removed from V and 0 bases from J, the gap between germline ends came to 14 bases. CDR1 is SGHRS, CDR2 YFSETQ, per germline. This CDR3 is 17 amino acids long. CDR3 residues: CASSPLGERSGANVLTF. Here the CDR3 DNA reads TGCGCCAGCAGCCCTCTCGGGGAACGCTCTGGGGCCAACGTCCTGACTTTC.

The chain is built from TRBV3-1 (or the pseudogene TRBV3-2) and TRBJ2-2; D is perhaps TRBD1 (7 bases). Per the germline V gene, CDR1 is LGHDT and CDR2 is YNNKEL (reference sequence). The CDR3 consists of 16 residues. The V end lost 2 bases, the J end lost 6 bases, and 16 bases lay between the germline ends. CDR3 region: CASSQSRGVISGELFF. DNA for the CDR3: TGTGCCAGCAGCCAAAGCAGGGGGGTAATTTCCGGGGAGCTGTTTTTT.

This clone was recorded a few times. V gene TRBV6-5 combines with J gene TRBJ2-7; D may be TRBD2 (5 bases). The CDR3 covers 15 residues. The V gene lost 7 bases and the J gene lost 0 bases, with 16 bases spanning the gap. The germline V gene encodes CDR1 MNHEY and CDR2 SVGAGI. The CDR3 DNA reads TGTGCCAGCACCTATGGACTGACCGTCTCCTACGAGCAGTACTTC. Translation: CASTYGLTVSYEQYF.

The chain joins TRBV7-2 to TRBJ1-1; tentatively, D is TRBD1 (5 bases). CDR1 is SGHTA, CDR2 FQGNSA, per germline. The CDR3 loop spans 13 amino acids. Trimming cost V 5 bases and J 3 bases, with 10 bases left between them. DNA for the CDR3: TGTGCCAGCAGCCCCCGGGGGGACACTGAAGCTTTCTTT. This gives the protein CASSPRGDTEAFF.

This clone was recorded only once. The chain couples TRBV5-1 to TRBJ2-1, with TRBD2 matching over 7 bases. CDR3 size: 17 residues. Germline loops: CDR1 SGHRS, CDR2 YFSETQ. V was pared by 6 bases and J by 0 bases, with 12 bases of the junction left unmatched. The CDR3 protein is CASTLRGRGVSYNEQFF. The CDR3 DNA is TGCGCCAGCACCCTCCGGGGACGGGGGGTCTCCTACAATGAGCAGTTCTTC.

A single count supports this clone. The chain recombines TRBV29-1 with TRBJ2-7, with 12 positions matching TRBD2. CDR1 and CDR2 (germline): SQVTM, ANQGSEA. CDR3 length equals 15 residues. After removal of 7 bases from V and 3 bases from J, the junction contained 10 bases not matched to a gene. CDR3 region: CSAGLAGIASYEQYF. The CDR3 nucleotides are TGCAGCGCTGGACTAGCGGGAATAGCTAGCTACGAGCAGTACTTC.

The chain couples TRBV15 to TRBJ1-5; no definite D call. There are 15 residues in the CDR3. The ends were cut back, 0 bases at V and 5 bases at J, with 11 bases in the middle. Looked up from germline, CDR1 is LNHNV and CDR2 is YYDKDF (reference sequence). The DNA for the CDR3 is TGTGCCACCAGCAGAGATTCTTTCGATGATCAGCCCCAGCATTTT. Its protein is CATSRDSFDDQPQHF.

The V gene is TRBV7-2, the J gene TRBJ2-5, with D uncertain. The CDR3 length is 14 residues. Between the trimmed V and J ends, which lost 1 base and 7 bases, there was a span of 13 bases. Germline V gene lookup returns CDR1 SGHTA and CDR2 FQGNSA. The CDR3 nucleotides are TGTGCCAGCAGCTTAGGGACGGCCTTGGGGACCCAGTACTTC. It yields the protein CASSLGTALGTQYF.

CDR3 bases: TGTGCCAGCAGCCAAGTTGTCGGGGTTGATGAAAAACTGTTTTTT. It is translated as CASSQVVGVDEKLFF. V usage is TRBV4-2 and J usage is TRBJ1-4; D remains ambiguous. Germline V gene data show CDR1 as LGHNA and CDR2 as YNFKEQ. The CDR3 contains 15 residues. The germline V and J ends were trimmed by 1 base and 6 bases, with 12 bases remaining between them.

The chain employs TRBV7-2 and TRBJ1-2, with TRBD1 identical over 8 bases. The V and J ends lost 1 base and 2 bases, in that order; junction bases with no gene match: 9. Germline values: CDR1 SGHTA, CDR2 FQGNSA. The CDR3 loop spans 17 amino acids. The CDR3 DNA is TGTGCCAGCAGCTTAGGCCCAGGGGGCCTCGCGAACTATGGCTACACCTTC. Its protein product is CASSLGPGGLANYGYTF.

This clone was recorded a few times. The genes are TRBV30 and TRBJ2-2; 8 bases agree with TRBD2. Germline-derived CDR1 and CDR2 are GTSNPN and SVGIG (reference sequence). Germline trimming cut 4 bases from V and 1 base from J; bases unmatched to any gene: 2. The CDR3 is 14 residues long. For the CDR3, the DNA is TGTGCCTGGACCCGGGGGGGGAACACCGGGGAGCTGTTTTTT. Its protein is CAWTRGGNTGELFF.